This T cell receptor beta chain derives from a study of naive and memory T cell subsets. After CD4 positive bead selection, the CD4-negative fraction gave CD8 T cells. Cells stained for CD3, CD4, CD8, CD45RA and CD27 were sorted into four subsets. Overall study results and limits: A few larger clonotypes appeared in naive repertoires, especially CD8, possibly memory cells re-expressing CD45RA.

An equimolar mix of two oligonucleotides served as the beta constant-region primer for TRBC1 and TRBC2. Nested alpha and beta constant-region primers with the SP2 primer drove four PCR rounds on ligated cDNA. Ligation attached a single-stranded oligonucleotide with a 12-nucleotide UMI and the SP2 primer to the cDNA 3' end. TCRdb re-called the UMI-ligation and nested PCR reads with MiXCR, one entry per CDR3 protein. Of 150,000 or so distinct CDR3 sequences detected, about 23% appear once; the ten largest clones hold about 0.11%. This clonotype was seen only a few times. Its antigen remains unidentified. The sequenced sample was naive CD4+ T cells from blood. This sequence was found in a human donor in good health.

As DNA, the CDR3 is TGTGCCAGCAGTTACCCAGGGACATCTACGCAGTATTTT. This translates into CASSYPGTSTQYF. The chain employs TRBV6-5 and TRBJ2-3; D perhaps matches TRBD1 (6 bases). The CDR3 has 13 residues. V dropped 2 bases and J dropped 8 bases, with 11 bases sitting between them. Germline V CDR1 and CDR2: MNHEY, SVGAGI.